This TCR beta chain was retrieved from a study of T cells in Graves' hyperthyroidism and ophthalmopathy. Overall study findings and caveats: The blood repertoire included most of the expanded thyroid clonotypes above 0.001.

Researchers took RNA transcripts and amplified the TCR beta CDR3 regions from them. Using the HTBI primer set, a first-round RT-PCR was run on the TCR CDR3. TCRdb re-analysed the multiplex PCR reads in MiXCR, keeping a single row per CDR3 protein. There are fewer than 450,000 distinct CDR3 sequences in the sample; around 18% occur only once, and 40% lies in the top ten. It was uncontrolled infection, other autoimmune disease, pregnancy or lactation that excluded patients. Concerning this clonotype: Antigen specificity is unknown.

Input material: blood. This receptor was obtained from a young man with Graves' ophthalmopathy.

The CDR3 nucleotides read TGCGCCGCAAAGGGGAGATTCCAAGAGACCCAGTACTTC. This translates into CAAKGRFQETQYF. The chain is built from TRBV10-2 and TRBJ2-5, with D tentatively TRBD1 or TRBD2 (5 bases each). Per germline, CDR1 WSHSY and CDR2 SAAADI. V lost 11 bases and J lost 1, with 14 bases in between. This CDR3 comprises 13 residues.